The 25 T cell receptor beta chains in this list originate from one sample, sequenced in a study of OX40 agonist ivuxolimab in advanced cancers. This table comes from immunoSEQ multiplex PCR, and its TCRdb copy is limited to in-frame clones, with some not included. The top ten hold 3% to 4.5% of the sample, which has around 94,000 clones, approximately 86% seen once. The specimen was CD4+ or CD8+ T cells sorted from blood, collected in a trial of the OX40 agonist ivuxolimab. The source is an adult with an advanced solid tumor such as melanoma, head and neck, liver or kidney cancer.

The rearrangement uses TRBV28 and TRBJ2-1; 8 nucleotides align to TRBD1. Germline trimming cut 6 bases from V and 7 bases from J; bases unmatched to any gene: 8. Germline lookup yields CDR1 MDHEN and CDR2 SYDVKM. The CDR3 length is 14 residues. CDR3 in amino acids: CASRYGQGSNEQFF. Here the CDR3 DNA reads TGTGCCAGCAGGTACGGACAGGGTTCTAATGAGCAGTTCTTC.

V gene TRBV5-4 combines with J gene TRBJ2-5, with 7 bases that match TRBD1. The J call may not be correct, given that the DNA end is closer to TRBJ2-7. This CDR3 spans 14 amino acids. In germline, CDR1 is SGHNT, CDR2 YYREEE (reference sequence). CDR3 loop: CASSSRDSSYEQYF. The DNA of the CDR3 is TGTGCCAGCAGCTCCCGGGACAGCTCCTACGAGCAGTACTTC.

The CDR3 spells CASSITGGGHGYTF. The CDR3 DNA sequence: TGTGCCAGTAGTATAACGGGAGGGGGCCATGGCTACACCTTC. This chain uses TRBV19 with TRBJ1-2; 7 bases align to TRBD1. Germline V gives CDR1 LNHDA, CDR2 SQIVND (reference sequence). V shed 2 bases and J 6 bases; nucleotides not matched to a gene: 6. The CDR3 extends over 14 amino acids.

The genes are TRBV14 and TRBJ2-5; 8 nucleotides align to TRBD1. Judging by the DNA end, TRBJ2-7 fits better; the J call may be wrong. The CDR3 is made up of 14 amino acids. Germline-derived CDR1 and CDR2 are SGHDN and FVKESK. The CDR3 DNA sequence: TGTGCCAGCAGCCGTGACAGGGGTTCCTACGAGCAGTACTTC. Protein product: CASSRDRGSYEQYF.

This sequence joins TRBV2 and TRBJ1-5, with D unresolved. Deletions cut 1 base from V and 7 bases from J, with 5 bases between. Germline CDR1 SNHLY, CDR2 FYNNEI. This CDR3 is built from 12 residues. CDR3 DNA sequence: TGTGCCAGCAGTGAAGAGAAACAGCCCCAGCATTTT. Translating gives CASSEEKQPQHF. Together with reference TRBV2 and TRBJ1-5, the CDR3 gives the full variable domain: EPEVTQTPSHQVTQMGQEVILRCVPISNHLYFYWYRQILGQKVEFLVSFYNNEISEKSEIFDDQFSVERPDGSNFTLKIRSTKLEDSAMYFCASSEEKQPQHFGDGTRLSIL.

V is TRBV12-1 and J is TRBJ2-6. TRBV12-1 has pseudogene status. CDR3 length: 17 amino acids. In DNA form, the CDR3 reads TGTGCCAGCAGCTTTGCGGCTAAGGCGACTGGGGCCAACGTCCTGACTTTC. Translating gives CASSFAAKATGANVLTF.

CDR3: CASSGGRIQETQYF. The CDR3, as DNA: TGCGCCAGCAGCGGCGGACGGATACAAGAGACCCAGTACTTC. This sequence joins TRBV5-1 and TRBJ2-5, with D uncertain. The CDR3 loop spans 14 amino acids. V gave up 4 bases and J gave up 2 bases, with 12 bases separating them. Germline loops: CDR1 SGHRS, CDR2 YFSETQ.

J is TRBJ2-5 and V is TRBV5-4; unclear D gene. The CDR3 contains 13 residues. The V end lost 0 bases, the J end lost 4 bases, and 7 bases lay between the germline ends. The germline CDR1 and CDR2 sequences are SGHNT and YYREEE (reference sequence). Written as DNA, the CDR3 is TGTGCCAGCAGCTTGGTCGGGTTAGAGACCCAGTACTTC. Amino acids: CASSLVGLETQYF. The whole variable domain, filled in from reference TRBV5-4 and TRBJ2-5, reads ETGVTQSPTHLIKTRGQQVTLRCSSQSGHNTVSWYQQALGQGPQFIFQYYREEENGRGNFPPRFSGLQFPNYSSELNVNALELDDSALYLCASSLVGLETQYFGPGTRLLVL.

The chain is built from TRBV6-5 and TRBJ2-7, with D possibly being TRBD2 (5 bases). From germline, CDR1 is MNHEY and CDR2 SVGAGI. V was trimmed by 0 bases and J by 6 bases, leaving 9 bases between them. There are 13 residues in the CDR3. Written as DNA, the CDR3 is TGTGCCAGCAGTTACTCGGCTAGCCTCGAGCAGTACTTC. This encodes CASSYSASLEQYF.

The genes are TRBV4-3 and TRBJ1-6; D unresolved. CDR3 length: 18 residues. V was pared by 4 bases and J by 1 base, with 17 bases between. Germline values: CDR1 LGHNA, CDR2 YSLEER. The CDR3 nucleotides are TGCGCCAGCAGCCGGACTTGGTATCAGAGGTCCTATAATTCACCCCTCCACTTT. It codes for CASSRTWYQRSYNSPLHF.

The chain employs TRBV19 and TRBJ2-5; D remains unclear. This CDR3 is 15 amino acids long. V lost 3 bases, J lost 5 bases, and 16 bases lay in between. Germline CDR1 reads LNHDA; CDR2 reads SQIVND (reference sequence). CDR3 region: CASSIFGGSQETQYF. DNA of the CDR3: TGTGCCAGTAGTATTTTTGGTGGTAGCCAGGAGACCCAGTACTTC.

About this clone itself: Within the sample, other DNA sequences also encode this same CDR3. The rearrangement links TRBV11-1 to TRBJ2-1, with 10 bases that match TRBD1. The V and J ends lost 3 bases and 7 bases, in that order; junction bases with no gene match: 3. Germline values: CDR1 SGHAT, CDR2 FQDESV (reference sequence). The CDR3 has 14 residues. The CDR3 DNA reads TGTGCCAGCAGCTTTAGGACAGGGGGGAATGAGCAGTTCTTC. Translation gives CASSFRTGGNEQFF. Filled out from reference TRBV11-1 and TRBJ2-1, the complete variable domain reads EAEVAQSPRYKITEKSQAVAFWCDPISGHATLYWYRQILGQGPELLVQFQDESVVDDSQLPKDRFSAERLKGVDSTLKIQPAELGDSAMYLCASSFRTGGNEQFFGPGTRLTVL.

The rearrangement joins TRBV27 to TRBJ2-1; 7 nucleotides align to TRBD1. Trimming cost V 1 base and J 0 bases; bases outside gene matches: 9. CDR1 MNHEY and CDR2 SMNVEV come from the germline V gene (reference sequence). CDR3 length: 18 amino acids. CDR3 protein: CASSLYTGTESSYNEQFF. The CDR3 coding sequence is TGTGCCAGCAGTTTATACACCGGGACAGAAAGCTCCTACAATGAGCAGTTCTTC.

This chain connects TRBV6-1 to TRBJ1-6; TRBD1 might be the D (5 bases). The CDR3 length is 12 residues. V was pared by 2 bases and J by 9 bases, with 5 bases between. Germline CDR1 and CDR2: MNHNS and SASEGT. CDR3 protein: CASSERGSPLHF. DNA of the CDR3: TGTGCCAGCAGTGAAAGGGGTTCACCCCTCCACTTT.

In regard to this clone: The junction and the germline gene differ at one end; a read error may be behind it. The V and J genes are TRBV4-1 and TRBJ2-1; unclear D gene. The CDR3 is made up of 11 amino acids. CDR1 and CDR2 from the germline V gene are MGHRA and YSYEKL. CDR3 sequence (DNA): TGCGCCAGCAGCCAAAATCGAACCAGGATCTTC. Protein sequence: CASSQNRTRIF.

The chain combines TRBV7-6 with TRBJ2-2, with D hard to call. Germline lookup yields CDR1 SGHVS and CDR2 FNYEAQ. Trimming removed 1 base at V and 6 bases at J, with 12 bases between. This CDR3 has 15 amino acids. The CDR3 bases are TGTGCCAGCAGCTTAGGGTCGGATGGGGCCGGGGAGCTGTTTTTT. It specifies CASSLGSDGAGELFF.

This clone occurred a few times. In DNA form, the CDR3 reads TGTGCCTGGAGTGGTACCAATCAGCCCCAGCATTTT. It encodes CAWSGTNQPQHF. The V call is TRBV30, the J call TRBJ1-5; D gene ambiguous. Germline V gives CDR1 GTSNPN, CDR2 SVGIG (reference sequence). The CDR3 covers 12 residues. With 1 base removed from V and 3 bases from J, the gap between germline ends came to 4 bases.

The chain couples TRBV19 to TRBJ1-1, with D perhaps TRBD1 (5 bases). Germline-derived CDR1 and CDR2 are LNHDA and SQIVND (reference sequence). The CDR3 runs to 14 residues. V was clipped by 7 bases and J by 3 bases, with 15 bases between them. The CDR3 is CASIRRGGDTEAFF. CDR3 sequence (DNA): TGTGCCAGTATTAGGAGAGGAGGGGACACTGAAGCTTTCTTT.

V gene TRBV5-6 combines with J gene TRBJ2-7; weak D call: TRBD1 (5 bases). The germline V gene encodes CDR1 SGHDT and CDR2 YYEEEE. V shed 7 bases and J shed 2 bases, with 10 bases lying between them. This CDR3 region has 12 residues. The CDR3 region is CASAAGTYEQYF. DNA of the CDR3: TGTGCCAGCGCCGCAGGGACCTACGAGCAGTACTTC.

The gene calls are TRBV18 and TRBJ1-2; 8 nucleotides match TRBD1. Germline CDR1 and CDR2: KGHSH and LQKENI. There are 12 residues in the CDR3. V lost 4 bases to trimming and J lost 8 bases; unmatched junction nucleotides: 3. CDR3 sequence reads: CASSLTGEGYTF. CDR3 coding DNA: TGTGCCAGCTCACTGACAGGGGAAGGCTACACCTTC.

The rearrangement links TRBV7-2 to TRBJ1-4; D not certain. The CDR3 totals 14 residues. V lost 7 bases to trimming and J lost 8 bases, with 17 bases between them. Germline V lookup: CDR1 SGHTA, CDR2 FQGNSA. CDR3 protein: CASIQDRFGEKLFF. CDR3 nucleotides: TGTGCCAGCATCCAAGACCGGTTTGGGGAAAAACTGTTTTTT.

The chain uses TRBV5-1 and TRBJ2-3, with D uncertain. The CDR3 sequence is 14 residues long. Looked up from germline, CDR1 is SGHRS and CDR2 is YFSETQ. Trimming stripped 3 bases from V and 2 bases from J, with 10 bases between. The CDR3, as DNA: TGCGCCAGCAGCTCGAACGTAAACACAGATACGCAGTATTTT. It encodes CASSSNVNTDTQYF. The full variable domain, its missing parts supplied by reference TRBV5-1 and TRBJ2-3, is KAGVTQTPRYLIKTRGQQVTLSCSPISGHRSVSWYQQTPGQGLQFLFEYFSETQRNKGNFPGRFSGRQFSNSRSEMNVSTLELGDSALYLCASSSNVNTDTQYFGPGTRLTVL.

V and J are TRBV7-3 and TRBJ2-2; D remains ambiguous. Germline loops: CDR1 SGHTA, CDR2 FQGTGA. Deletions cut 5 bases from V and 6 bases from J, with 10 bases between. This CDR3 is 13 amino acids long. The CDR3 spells CASSPRLPGELFF. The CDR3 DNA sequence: TGTGCCAGCAGCCCCCGTTTACCCGGGGAGCTGTTTTTT.

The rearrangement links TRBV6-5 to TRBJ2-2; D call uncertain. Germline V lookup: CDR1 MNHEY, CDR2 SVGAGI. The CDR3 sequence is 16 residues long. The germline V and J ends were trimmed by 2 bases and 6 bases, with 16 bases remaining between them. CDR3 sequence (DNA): TGTGCCAGCAGTTACACCGTTATCCCGGGTGCCGGGGAGCTGTTTTTT. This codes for CASSYTVIPGAGELFF.

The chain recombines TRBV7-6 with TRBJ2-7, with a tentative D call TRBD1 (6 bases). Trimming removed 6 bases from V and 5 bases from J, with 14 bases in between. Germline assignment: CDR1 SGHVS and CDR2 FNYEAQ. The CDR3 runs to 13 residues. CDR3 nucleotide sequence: TGTGCCAGCAGTCCCAATGCAGGGGACGAGCAGTACTTC. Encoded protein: CASSPNAGDEQYF.